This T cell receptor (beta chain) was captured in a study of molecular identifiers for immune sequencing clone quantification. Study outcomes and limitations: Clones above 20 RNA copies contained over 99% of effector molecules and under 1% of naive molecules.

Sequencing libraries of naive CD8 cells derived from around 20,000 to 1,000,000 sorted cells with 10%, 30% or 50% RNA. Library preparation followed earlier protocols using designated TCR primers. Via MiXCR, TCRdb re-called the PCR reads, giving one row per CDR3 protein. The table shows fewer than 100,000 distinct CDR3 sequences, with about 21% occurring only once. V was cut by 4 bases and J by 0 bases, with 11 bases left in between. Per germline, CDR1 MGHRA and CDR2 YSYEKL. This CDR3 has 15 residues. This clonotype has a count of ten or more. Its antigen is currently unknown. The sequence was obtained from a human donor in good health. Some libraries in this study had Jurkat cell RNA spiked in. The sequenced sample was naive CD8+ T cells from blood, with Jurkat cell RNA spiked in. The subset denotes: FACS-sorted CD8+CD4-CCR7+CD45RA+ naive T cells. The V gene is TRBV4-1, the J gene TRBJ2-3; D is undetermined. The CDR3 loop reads CASSLRSSSTDTQYF. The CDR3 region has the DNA TGCGCCAGCAGCCTCCGGTCCTCTAGCACAGATACGCAGTATTTT.